This TCR beta chain was recorded in a study of radiotherapy plus CTLA-4 blockade in lung cancer. Method: immunoSEQ multiplex PCR; TCRdb's copy keeps in-frame clones and lacks some. The table includes tens of thousands of clones, about two thirds detected once. CDR1 and CDR2 from the germline V gene are SGHRS and YFSETQ. The CDR3 is 15 amino acids. Trimming at V came to 0 bases and at J to 1 base, leaving 2 bases not matched to a gene. This receptor was identified in a human donor with non-small cell lung cancer who had stable disease on radiotherapy plus ipilimumab. Sequenced material: peripheral blood, taken from a patient treated with radiotherapy plus ipilimumab. The V gene is TRBV5-1, the J gene TRBJ2-7; 9 bases align to TRBD2. In nucleotides, the CDR3 is TGCGCCAGCAGCTTGGTCCTAGCGGGGTCCTACGAGCAGTACTTC. This encodes CASSLVLAGSYEQYF.